This T cell receptor beta chain derives from a study of blood T cell repertoires in COVID-19 (dated by TCRdb to 2018 to 2020). In terms of the full investigation: Samples from collaborators originated in the United States, Italy and Spain and spanned both the acute and convalescent phases of COVID-19. Where available, HLA class I and class II types were obtained from metadata supplied by the sample provider rather than from assay-based typing. The material from the prospective study consisted of cDNA or gDNA derived from T cells, B-cell-depleted T cells, or PBMCs. Samples came from the ongoing ImmuneRACE study (first 160 participants) plus 1,254 subjects from 6 global collaborators. The repertoires were released in a freely available public database intended as a resource for research on the immune response to SARS-CoV-2. A de-identified subject ID, COVID-19 status, age in years and sex were almost always included in the sample metadata. Deeply sampled blood TCRbeta repertoires from subjects exposed to, actively infected with, or recovered from COVID-19 were included in the dataset.

V sheds 4 bases and J sheds 2 bases, leaving 12 bases between their ends. There are 15 amino acids in the CDR3, from cysteine to phenylalanine inclusive. Here the CDR3 DNA is all that survives: 45 bases in frame from base 1. Taken from the germline V gene, the CDR1 and CDR2 loops are SGHVS and FQNEAQ. TCRbeta CDR3 regions were amplified from genomic DNA using the immunoSEQ Assay, a bias-controlled multiplex PCR. Under the source paper's analysis protocol: Nucleated cell counts per sample were estimated from amplification of reference gene primers within the assay. To quantify the absolute abundance of each unique TCRbeta CDR3 rearrangement, sequence reads were collapsed and filtered. For each sample, productive Simpson clonality was calculated as the square root of Simpson's diversity index across productive rearrangements. The immuneACCESS repertoire file appears here via TCRdb, limited to in-frame rearrangements. These files lack a portion of the clones; in checked studies, under half of the deficit traces to unresolved V genes, and the cause of the others is not known. D and trimming were read from the DNA, whereas the V and J calls and clone size are those reported in that table. The sample data list about 220,000 clones, and about 79% of these were observed just once. More than 9% of the sample rests with the top ten.

Overall study results and their limits: Clinical and demographic metadata were provided uncurated, with the amount varying by source and participant.

Whole blood was collected in K2EDTA tubes by collaborating institutions according to the institutions' own protocols. For TCRbeta analysis, collaborators shipped samples in one of three forms: frozen whole blood, isolated PBMCs, or DNA extracted from either of those sample types. This clone has more than one count but fewer than ten. Its antigen target is currently unknown. No much larger clone is present one base from it, and per-base qualities are unavailable. Sequencing was done on a sample of peripheral blood. This receptor was taken from a man aged 45-65 years with active or convalescent COVID-19. Here the chain combines TRBV7-8 and TRBJ2-1, and possibly TRBD1, on 6 matching bases. Read as DNA, the sequence is TGTGCCAGCAGCTCGAACAGGGCAGCCTACAATGAGCAGTTCTTC. It translates as CASSSNRAAYNEQFF.